A selection of T cell receptor beta chains follows, all from one sample in a study of shared clonotypes between healthy human individuals. Sequencing was performed with immunoSEQ multiplex PCR; in TCRdb, only in-frame clones are kept and a portion is missing. This table has about 2 million clones, about 95% appearing once. The specimen sequenced was naive CD8+ T cells sorted from blood. The receptors originated from a man younger than 30 in good health. Both conserved end residues are part of each CDR3. The D gene is left open where the match is weak. Rows give clone size only sometimes, using once, few, many, or a class for an expanded clone.

TRBJ2-1	TRBD2	NA	TRBV4-1	TGCGCCAGCAGCCAAGGGGGGGGTCTAGCGCTCGGGAATGAGCAGTTCTTC	CASSQGGGLALGNEQFF
TRBJ2-1	NA	NA	TRBV15	TGTGCCACCGGGCGGGTGGGTGCCTACAATGAGCAGTTCTTC	CATGRVGAYNEQFF
TRBJ1-5	NA	NA	TRBV6-1	TGTGCCAGCAGTGAAGCGTACCAGGGCCGTCAGCCCCAGCATTTT	CASSEAYQGRQPQHF
TRBJ2-3	NA	NA	TRBV5-4	TGTGCCAGCAGCTTCTTCGGGGGAGTTGAGACAGATACGCAGTATTTT	CASSFFGGVETDTQYF
TRBJ2-7	NA	NA	TRBV4-1	TGCGCCAGCAGCCAAGTGGGGCAGGGAAGCTACGAGCAGTACTTC	CASSQVGQGSYEQYF
TRBJ2-7	NA	few	TRBV11-2	TGTGCCAGCAGTATAGGGGCCGGGGAGCAGTACTTC	CASSIGAGEQYF
TRBJ2-3	NA	once	TRBV7-7	TGTGCTAGCAGCTTCGGGGGTCCCACAGATACGCAGTATTTT	CASSFGGPTDTQYF
TRBJ1-1	NA	NA	TRBV2	TGTGCCAGCAGTGAAGCACCCGGGGCTGAAGCTTTCTTT	CASSEAPGAEAFF
TRBJ2-6	NA	NA	TRBV7-9	TGTGCCAGCAGCGCTTCCGTATCCTCTGGGGCCAACGTCCTGACTTTC	CASSASVSSGANVLTF
TRBJ2-4	NA	once	TRBV29-1	TGCAGCGTTGACGACGGAATTCAGTACTTC	CSVDDGIQYF
TRBJ2-5	NA	NA	TRBV28	TGTGCCAGCAGTTTAACCGCTAGCGAACAAGAGACCCAGTACTTC	CASSLTASEQETQYF
TRBJ1-2	NA	NA	TRBV9	TGTGCCAGCAGCGTAGGGAGGGGGGACTATGGCTACACCTTC	CASSVGRGDYGYTF
TRBJ2-1	NA	NA	TRBV6-6	TGTGCCAGCAGTTACTCGGTTTCTAATGAGCAGTTCTTC	CASSYSVSNEQFF
TRBJ1-2	NA	NA	TRBV7-9	TGTGCCAGCGACGAAGGCTACACCTTC	CASDEGYTF
TRBJ1-2	NA	NA	TRBV5-1	TGCGCCAGCAGCGGGGCGGAAGGGCCAGCCGATGGCTACACCTTC	CASSGAEGPADGYTF
TRBJ1-1	NA	NA	TRBV7-3	TGTGCCAGCAGATATACAGGGTCCACTGAAGCTTTCTTT	CASRYTGSTEAFF
TRBJ1-5	NA	NA	TRBV19	TGTGCCAGTAGCCCAGGGATCCATAGCAATCAGCCCCAGCATTTT	CASSPGIHSNQPQHF
TRBJ2-1	NA	NA	TRBV30	TGTGCCAGCGGCGGTTCAGGATCCTACAATGAGCAGTTCTTC	CASGGSGSYNEQFF
TRBJ2-3	NA	once	TRBV10-2	TGCGCCAGCAAAGGTAGAGGCCCAGATACGCAGTATTTT	CASKGRGPDTQYF
TRBJ1-1	TRBD1	NA	TRBV4-3	TGCGCCAGCAGCCCCGGGACAGCGAACACTGAAGCTTTCTTT	CASSPGTANTEAFF